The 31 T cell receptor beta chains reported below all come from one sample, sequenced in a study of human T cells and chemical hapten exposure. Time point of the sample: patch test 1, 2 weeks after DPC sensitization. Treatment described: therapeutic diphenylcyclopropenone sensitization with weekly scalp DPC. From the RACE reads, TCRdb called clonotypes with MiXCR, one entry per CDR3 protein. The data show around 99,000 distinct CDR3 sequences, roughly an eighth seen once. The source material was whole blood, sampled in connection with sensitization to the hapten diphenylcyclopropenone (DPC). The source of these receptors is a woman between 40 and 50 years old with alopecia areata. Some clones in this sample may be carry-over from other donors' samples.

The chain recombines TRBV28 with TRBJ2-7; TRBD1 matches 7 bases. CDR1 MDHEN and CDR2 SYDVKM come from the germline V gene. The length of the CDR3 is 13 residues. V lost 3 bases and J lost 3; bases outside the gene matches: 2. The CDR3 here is CASSLRGLYEQYF. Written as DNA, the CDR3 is TGTGCCAGCAGTTTGAGGGGGCTCTACGAGCAGTACTTC.

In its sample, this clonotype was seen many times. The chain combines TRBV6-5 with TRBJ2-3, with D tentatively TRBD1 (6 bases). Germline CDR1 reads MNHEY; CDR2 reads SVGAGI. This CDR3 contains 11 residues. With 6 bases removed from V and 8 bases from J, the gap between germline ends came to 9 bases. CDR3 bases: TGTGCCAGCAGGATAGGGGGTACGCAGTATTTT. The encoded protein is CASRIGGTQYF.

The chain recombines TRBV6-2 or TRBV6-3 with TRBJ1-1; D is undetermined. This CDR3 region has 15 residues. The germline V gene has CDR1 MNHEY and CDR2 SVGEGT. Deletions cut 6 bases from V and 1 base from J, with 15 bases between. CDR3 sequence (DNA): TGTGCCAGCAGGGCGCAGGTTCGGGGGAACACTGAAGCTTTCTTT. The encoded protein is CASRAQVRGNTEAFF.

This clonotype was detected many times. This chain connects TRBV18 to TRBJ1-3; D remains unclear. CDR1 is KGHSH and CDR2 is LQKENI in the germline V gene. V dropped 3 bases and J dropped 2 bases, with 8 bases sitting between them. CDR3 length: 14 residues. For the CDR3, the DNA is TGTGCCAGCTCACCGAAGAGGACTGGAAACACCATATATTTT. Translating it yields CASSPKRTGNTIYF.

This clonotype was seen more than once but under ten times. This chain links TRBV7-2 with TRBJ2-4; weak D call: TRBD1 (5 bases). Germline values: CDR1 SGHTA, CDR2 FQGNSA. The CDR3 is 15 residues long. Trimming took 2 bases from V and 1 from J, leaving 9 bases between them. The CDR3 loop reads CASSLRKGAKNIQYF. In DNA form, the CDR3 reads TGTGCCAGCAGCTTACGGAAGGGGGCCAAAAACATTCAGTACTTC.

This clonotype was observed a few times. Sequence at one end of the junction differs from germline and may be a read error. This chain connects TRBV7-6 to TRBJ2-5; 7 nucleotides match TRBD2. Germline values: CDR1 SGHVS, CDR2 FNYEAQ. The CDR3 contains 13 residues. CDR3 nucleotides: TGTGCCAGCAGCTTAGCGATAAGCGGGGAGACGAACTTC. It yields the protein CASSLAISGETNF.

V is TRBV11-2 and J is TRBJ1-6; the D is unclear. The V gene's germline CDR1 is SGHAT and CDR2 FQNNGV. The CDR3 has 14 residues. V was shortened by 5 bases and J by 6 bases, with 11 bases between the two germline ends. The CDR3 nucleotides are TGTGCCAGCAGCCGGGCACCCCTTAATTCACCCCTCCACTTT. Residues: CASSRAPLNSPLHF.

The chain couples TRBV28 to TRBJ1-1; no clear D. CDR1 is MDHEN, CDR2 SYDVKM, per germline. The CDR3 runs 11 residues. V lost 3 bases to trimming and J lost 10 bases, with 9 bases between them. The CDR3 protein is CASSFPAGAFF. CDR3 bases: TGTGCCAGCAGTTTTCCGGCAGGAGCTTTCTTT.

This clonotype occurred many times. The CDR3 coding sequence is TGTGCCAGCAGGGACAGGTCGACAGATACGCAGTATTTT. Translated: CASRDRSTDTQYF. The chain combines TRBV6-1 with TRBJ2-3, with 7 bases fitting TRBD1. J gave up 3 bases and V 6 bases, and 3 bases lay outside the gene matches. The CDR3 covers 13 residues. Germline V gene sequence: CDR1 MNHNS, CDR2 SASEGT.

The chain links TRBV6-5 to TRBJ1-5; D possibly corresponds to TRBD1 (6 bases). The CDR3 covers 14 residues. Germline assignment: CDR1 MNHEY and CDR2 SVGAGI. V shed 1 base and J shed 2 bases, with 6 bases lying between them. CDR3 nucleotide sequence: TGTGCCAGCAGTTACTACAGGGGCAATCAGCCCCAGCATTTT. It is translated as CASSYYRGNQPQHF.

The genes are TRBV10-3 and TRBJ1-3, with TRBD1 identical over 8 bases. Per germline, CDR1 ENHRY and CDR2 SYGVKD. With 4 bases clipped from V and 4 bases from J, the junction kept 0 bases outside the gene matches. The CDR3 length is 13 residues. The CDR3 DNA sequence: TGTGCCATCAGTGGGGACAGGGGAAACACCATATATTTT. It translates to CAISGDRGNTIYF.

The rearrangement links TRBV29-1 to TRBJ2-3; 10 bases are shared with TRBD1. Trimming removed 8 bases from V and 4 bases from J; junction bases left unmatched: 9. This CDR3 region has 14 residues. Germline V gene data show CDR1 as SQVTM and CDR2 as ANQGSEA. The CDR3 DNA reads TGCAGCAACTCACCGGGACAGGGGTCAGATACGCAGTATTTT. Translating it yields CSNSPGQGSDTQYF.

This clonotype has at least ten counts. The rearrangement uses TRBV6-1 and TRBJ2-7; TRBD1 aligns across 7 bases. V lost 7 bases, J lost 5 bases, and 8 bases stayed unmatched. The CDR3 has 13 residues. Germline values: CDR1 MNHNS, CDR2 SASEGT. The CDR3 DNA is TGTGCCAGCAATCGACAGGGACGGGACGAGCAGTACTTC. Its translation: CASNRQGRDEQYF.

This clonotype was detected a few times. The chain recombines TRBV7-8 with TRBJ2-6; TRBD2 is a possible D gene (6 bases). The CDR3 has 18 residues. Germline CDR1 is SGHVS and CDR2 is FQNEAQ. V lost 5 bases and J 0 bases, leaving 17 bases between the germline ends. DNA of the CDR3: TGTGCCAGCAGCCCGCAGACGTGGGGGGTCTCTGGGGCCAACGTCCTGACTTTC. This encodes CASSPQTWGVSGANVLTF.

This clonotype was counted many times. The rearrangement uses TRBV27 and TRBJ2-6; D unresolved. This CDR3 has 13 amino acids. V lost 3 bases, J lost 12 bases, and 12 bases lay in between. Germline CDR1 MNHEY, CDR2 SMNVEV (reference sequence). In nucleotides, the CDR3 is TGTGCCAGCAGTTTGGGATCTGGGTTCGTCCTGACTTTC. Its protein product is CASSLGSGFVLTF.

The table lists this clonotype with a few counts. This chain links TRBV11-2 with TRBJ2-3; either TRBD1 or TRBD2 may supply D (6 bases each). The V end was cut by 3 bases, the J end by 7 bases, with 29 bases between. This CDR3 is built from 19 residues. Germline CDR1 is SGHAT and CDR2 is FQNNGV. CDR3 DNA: TGTGCCAGCAGCTTGCCCGGAGGTTGGCGGGGAGGCAGGGGAAATACGCAGTATTTT. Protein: CASSLPGGWRGGRGNTQYF.

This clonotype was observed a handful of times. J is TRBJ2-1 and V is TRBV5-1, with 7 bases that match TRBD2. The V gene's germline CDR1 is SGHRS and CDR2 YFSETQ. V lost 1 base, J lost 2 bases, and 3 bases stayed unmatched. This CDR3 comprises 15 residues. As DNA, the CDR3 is TGCGCCAGCAGCTTGAGTCTAGCGGCCTACAATGAGCAGTTCTTC. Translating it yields CASSLSLAAYNEQFF.

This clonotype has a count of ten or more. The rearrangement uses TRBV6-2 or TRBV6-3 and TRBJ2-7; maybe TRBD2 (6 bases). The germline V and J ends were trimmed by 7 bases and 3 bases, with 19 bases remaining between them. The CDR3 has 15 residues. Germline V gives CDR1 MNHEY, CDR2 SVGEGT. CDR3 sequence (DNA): TGTGCCAGCACCAACCTGGGGGAGGACCGCTACGAGCAGTACTTC. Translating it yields CASTNLGEDRYEQYF.

The CDR3 nucleotides are TGTGCCAGCAGCTTAATGGGACTAGCGGGAGAAGAGACCCAGTACTTC. It yields the protein CASSLMGLAGEETQYF. The J gene is TRBJ2-5, the V gene TRBV11-1, with 14 bases matching TRBD2. The V and J ends lost 2 bases and 3 bases, in that order; junction bases with no gene match: 2. The CDR3 is 16 amino acids. Germline CDR1 SGHAT, CDR2 FQDESV (reference sequence).

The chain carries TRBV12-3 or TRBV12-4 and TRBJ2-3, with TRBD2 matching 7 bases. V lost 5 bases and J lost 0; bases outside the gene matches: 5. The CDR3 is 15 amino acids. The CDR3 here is CASSLTGGSTDTQYF. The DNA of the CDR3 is TGTGCCAGCAGTCTTACGGGGGGTAGCACAGATACGCAGTATTTT.

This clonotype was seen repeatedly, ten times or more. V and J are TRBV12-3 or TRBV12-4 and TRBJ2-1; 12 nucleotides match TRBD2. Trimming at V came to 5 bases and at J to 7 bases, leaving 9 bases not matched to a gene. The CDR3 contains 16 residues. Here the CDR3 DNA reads TGTGCCAGCAGTCCCCGACTAGCGGGAGCAGGAAATGAGCAGTTCTTC. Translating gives CASSPRLAGAGNEQFF.

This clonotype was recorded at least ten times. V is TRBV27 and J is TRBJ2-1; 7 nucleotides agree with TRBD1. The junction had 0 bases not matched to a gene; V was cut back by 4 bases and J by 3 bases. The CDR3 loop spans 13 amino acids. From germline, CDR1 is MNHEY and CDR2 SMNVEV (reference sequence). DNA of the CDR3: TGTGCCAGCAGTTGGGACAGCTACAATGAGCAGTTCTTC. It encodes CASSWDSYNEQFF.

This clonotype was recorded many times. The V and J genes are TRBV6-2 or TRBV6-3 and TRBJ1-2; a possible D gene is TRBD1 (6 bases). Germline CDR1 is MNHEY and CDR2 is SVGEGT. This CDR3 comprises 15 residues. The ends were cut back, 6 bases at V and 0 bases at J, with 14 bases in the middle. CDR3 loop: CASRDATGPNYGYTF. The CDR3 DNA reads TGTGCCAGCAGAGACGCGACAGGACCTAACTATGGCTACACCTTC.

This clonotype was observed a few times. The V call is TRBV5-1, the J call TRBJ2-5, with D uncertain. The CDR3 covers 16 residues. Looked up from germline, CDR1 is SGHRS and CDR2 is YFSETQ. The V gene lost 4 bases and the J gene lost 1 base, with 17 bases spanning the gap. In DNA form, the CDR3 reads TGCGCCAGCAGCGCCCGGGCCCCCAAGGGCCAAGAGACCCAGTACTTC. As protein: CASSARAPKGQETQYF.

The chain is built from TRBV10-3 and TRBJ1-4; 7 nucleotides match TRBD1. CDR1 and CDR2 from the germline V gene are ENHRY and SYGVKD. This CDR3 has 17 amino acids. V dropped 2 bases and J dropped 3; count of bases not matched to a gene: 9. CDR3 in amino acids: CAISERSGGSANEKLFF. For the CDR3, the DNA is TGTGCCATCAGTGAGCGTTCAGGGGGAAGTGCTAATGAAAAACTGTTTTTT.

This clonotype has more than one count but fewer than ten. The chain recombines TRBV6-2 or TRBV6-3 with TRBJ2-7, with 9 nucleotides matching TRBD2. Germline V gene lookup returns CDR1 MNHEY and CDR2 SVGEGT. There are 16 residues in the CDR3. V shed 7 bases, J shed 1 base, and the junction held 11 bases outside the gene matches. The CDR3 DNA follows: TGTGCCAGCACCCCTTGGGCTAGCGGGACTTCCTACGAGCAGTACTTC. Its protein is CASTPWASGTSYEQYF.

The CDR3 bases are TGCGCCAGCAGCCAGCCAGGGTATGAGCAGTTCTTC. Encoded protein: CASSQPGYEQFF. The chain is built from TRBV4-1 and TRBJ2-1; possibly TRBD1 for D (5 bases). This CDR3 is 12 amino acids long. Germline V gene lookup returns CDR1 MGHRA and CDR2 YSYEKL. Between the trimmed V and J ends, which lost 3 bases and 8 bases, there was a span of 8 bases.

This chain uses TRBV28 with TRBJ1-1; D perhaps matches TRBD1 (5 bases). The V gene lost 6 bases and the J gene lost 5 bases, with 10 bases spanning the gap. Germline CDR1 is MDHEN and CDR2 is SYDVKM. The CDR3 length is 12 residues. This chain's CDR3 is CASSRWGTEAFF. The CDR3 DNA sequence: TGTGCCAGCAGCCGATGGGGGACTGAAGCTTTCTTT. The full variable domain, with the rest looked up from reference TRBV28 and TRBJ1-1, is DVKVTQSSRYLVKRTGEKVFLECVQDMDHENMFWYRQDPGLGLRLIYFSYDVKMKEKGDIPEGYSVSREKKERFSLILESASTNQTSMYLCASSRWGTEAFFGQGTRLTVV.

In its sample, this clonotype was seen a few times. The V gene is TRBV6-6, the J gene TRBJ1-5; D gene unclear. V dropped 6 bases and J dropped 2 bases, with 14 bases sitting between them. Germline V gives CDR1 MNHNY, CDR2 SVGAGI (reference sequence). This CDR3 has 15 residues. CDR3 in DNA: TGTGCCAGCAGACCCGCCAGCGGCCGCAATCAGCCCCAGCATTTT. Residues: CASRPASGRNQPQHF.

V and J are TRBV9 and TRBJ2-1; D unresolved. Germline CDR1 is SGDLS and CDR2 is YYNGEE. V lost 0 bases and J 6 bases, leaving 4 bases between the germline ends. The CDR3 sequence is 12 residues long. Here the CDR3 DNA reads TGTGCCAGCAGCGTAGGCTCCAATGAGCAGTTCTTC. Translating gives CASSVGSNEQFF.

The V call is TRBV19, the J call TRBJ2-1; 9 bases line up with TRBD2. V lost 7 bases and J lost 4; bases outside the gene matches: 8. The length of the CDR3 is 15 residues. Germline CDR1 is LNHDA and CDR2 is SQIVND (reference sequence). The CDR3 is CASTLSGSSYNEQFF. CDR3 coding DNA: TGTGCCAGTACCCTTAGCGGGAGTTCGTACAATGAGCAGTTCTTC. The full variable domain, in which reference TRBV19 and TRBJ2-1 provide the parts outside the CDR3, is DGGITQSPKYLFRKEGQNVTLSCEQNLNHDAMYWYRQDPGQGLRLIYYSQIVNDFQKGDIAEGYSVSREKKESFPLTVTSAQKNPTAFYLCASTLSGSSYNEQFFGPGTRLTVL.